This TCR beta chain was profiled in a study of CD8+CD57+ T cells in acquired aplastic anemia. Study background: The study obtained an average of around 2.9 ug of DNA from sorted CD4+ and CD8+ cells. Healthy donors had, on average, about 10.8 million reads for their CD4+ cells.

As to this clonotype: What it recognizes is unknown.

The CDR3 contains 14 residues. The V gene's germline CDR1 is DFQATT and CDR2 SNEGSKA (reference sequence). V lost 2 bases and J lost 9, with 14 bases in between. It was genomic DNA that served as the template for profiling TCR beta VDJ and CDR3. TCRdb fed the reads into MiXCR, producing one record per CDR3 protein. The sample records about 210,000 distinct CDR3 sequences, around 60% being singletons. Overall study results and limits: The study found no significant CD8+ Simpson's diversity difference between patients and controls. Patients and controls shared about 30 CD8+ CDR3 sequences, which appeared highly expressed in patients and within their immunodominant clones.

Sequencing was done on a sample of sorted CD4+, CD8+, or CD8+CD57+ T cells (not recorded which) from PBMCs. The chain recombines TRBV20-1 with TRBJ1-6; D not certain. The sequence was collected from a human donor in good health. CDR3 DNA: TGCAGTGCTAGATCCGGGTCCTATGGTTCACCCCTCCACTTT. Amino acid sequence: CSARSGSYGSPLHF.